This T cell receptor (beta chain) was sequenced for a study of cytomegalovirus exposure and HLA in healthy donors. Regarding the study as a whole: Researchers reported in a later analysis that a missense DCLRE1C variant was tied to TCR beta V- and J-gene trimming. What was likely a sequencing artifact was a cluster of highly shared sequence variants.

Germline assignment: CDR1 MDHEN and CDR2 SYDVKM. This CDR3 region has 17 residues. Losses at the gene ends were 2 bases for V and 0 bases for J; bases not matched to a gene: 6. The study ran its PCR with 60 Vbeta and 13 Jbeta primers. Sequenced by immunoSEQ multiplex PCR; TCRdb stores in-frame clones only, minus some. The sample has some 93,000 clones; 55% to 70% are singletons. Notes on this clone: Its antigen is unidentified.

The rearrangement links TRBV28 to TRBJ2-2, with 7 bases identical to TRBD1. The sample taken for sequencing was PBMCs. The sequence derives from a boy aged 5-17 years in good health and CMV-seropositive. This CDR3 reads CASSLEGAHTNTGELFF. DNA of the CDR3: TGTGCCAGCAGTTTAGAGGGGGCCCACACGAACACCGGGGAGCTGTTTTTT.